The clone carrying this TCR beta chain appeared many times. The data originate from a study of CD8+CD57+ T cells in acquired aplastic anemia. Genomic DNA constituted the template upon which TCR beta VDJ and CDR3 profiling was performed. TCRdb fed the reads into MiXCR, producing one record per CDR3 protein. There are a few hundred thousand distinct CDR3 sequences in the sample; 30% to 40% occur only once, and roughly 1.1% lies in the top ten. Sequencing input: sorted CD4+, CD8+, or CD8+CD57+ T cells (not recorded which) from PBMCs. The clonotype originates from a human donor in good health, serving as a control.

The CDR3 DNA follows: TGTGCCAGCAGCGTAGATTGGGCAGCCGATCAGCCCCAGCATTTT. As protein: CASSVDWAADQPQHF. J is TRBJ1-5 and V is TRBV9; D is undetermined. The V gene lost 0 bases and the J gene lost 5 bases, with 12 bases spanning the gap. The CDR3 length is 15 residues. Germline CDR1 reads SGDLS; CDR2 reads YYNGEE.